The sequence of this TCR beta chain was determined in a study of cytomegalovirus exposure and HLA in healthy donors (dated by TCRdb to about 2017). For the wider study: According to an earlier analysis of 550 to 700 of the donors, 200 million or so T cells yielded 95 million to 140 million unique TCR beta sequences and roughly 280 Gb of sequence data. About 300 gigabases of sequencing data and approximately 84 million unique TCR sequences were included in an early release covering about 620 HLA-typed donors. Of the roughly 410 genotyped donors, less than 85% were placed in the genetic ancestry cluster associated with self-reported Caucasian donors. The study aimed to test whether signatures of past pathogen exposure could be identified by cataloging public T cell receptors. The study profiled the T cell repertoires of hundreds of subjects by immunosequencing and related them to cytomegalovirus serostatus. In addition to the first cohort of 666 subjects, a separate validation cohort of approximately 110 different subjects was used. To predict cytomegalovirus infection status, the study brought together high-throughput TCR immunosequencing, statistical association of individual TCRs with disease status, and machine learning. A later analysis re-examined previously published TCR beta repertoires from 500 to 700 donors and added high-resolution HLA genotyping to investigate patterns of TCR occurrence. Rather than using new phenotypic data, the later analysis identified candidate immune exposures from TCR beta sequences and from how often those sequences occurred across donors. In an earlier analysis of a few hundred of the donors, high-throughput TCR beta sequencing was used to judge whether each TCR beta V gene segment behaved as functional or pseudogenic. Donor age, sex, ethnicity and CMV serostatus were collected together with the repertoire data. A later genetic analysis took genome-wide SNP genotypes for about 55% of the roughly 670 donors and used that subset as a discovery cohort. All discovery cohort repertoires had been generated using a single sequencing platform. Both class I and class II loci were covered by HLA typing, at four-digit resolution. The number of donors typed differed by locus, with roughly 620-630 for A, B, C, DRB1 and DQB1, around 500 for DQA1, some 570 for DPA1, and some 470 for DPB1. About 5 DR-DQ haplotypes were handled as single units for association and clustering, since linkage in the cohort was strong. Among around 400 genotyped donors of the cohort, an average of roughly 230,000 unique TCR beta nucleotide sequences was sequenced per donor, of which about 19% were non-productive. Findings and caveats that apply to the study as a whole: In the study, some 180 TCR beta chains were listed as associated with cytomegalovirus. Because the 87-base-pair reads could not distinguish some IMGT-functional V segments, including TRBV6-2 and TRBV6-3, those segments were excluded. This cohort had only TCR beta chains sequenced, and the lack of alpha or paired-chain data limited which features could be detected. A few of the identified cytomegalovirus-associated TCR beta chains were confirmed in vitro to be specific for cytomegalovirus antigens. Because counts were too low, more than 15 rarely observed V segments, including chromosome 9 orphons, were left out of the earlier analysis of 500 to 750 of the donors. For the cohort, immune exposure information was limited to CMV serostatus. A further reported finding was that TCR beta sequences accurately predicted the HLA-A and HLA-B alleles for most subjects in the first cohort. Compared with equally common non-associated chains, HLA-associated TCR beta chains in a later analysis were more clonally expanded and had lower generation probabilities. A later genetic analysis reported fewer N-insertions in productive TCRs among donors in an Asian-associated ancestry cluster than the roughly 700-donor mean. When HLA alleles, especially DR and DQ, strongly co-occurred, TCR associations were difficult to assign to individual alleles. Because HLA typing was unavailable for some donors at each locus, only the typed subset was used in association tests. Correlated functional status among segregating V segments might be attributable to linkage disequilibrium, but an unknown experimental factor could not be ruled out. While some public TCRs were present in many individuals, most TCR sequences turned up only very rarely across donors. In a later genetic analysis, a missense DCLRE1C variant was associated with V-gene and J-gene trimming of TCR beta chains, and the association was replicated in an independent cohort. Cytomegalovirus status was reported to be diagnosed by the classifier with high specificity and sensitivity in both the original and validation cohorts. Presence/absence analyses assumed roughly uniform sequencing depth across donors, an assumption that may not hold. An earlier analysis of around 600 of the donors showed that most TCR beta V segments appeared in productive rearrangements either about 90% or about 30% of the time, which broadly matched IMGT annotations. In a later analysis, 16,951 TCR beta sequences were associated with specific HLA alleles at a false discovery rate of 0.05. The authors suggested that the approach could potentially be generalized to other disease states and immunological phenotypes. The sequencing pipeline was judged likely to have produced a cluster of highly shared sequence variants as a technical artifact. In a later analysis, the rate of TCR association differed among HLA loci, with DRB1 alleles having the most associated TCRs and HLA-C alleles having the fewest. A later analysis reported that several top co-occurrence clusters appeared linked to parvovirus B19, influenza, CMV and Epstein-Barr virus. Most CMV-associated TCR beta chains appeared to be HLA-restricted in a later analysis, and the HLA associations seemed to be driven largely by CMV exposure.

Sequences LNHDA (CDR1) and SQIVND (CDR2) are obtained from the germline V gene (reference sequence). Trimming leaves V shorter by 6 bases and J shorter by 6 bases, with the junction holding 4 bases beyond the gene matches. Reading from cysteine to phenylalanine, the CDR3 counts 13 amino acids. Of all the DNA, just the CDR3 is kept, 39 bases in frame from base 1. Libraries were prepared through the immunoSEQ multiplex PCR assay. For the multiplex PCR, a mixture combining 60 forward primers for TCR Vbeta segments and 13 reverse primers for TCR Jbeta segments was used. A multiplex PCR assay on genomic DNA amplified the CDR3 region of rearranged TCR beta genes. The Illumina HiSeq System was used to sequence the amplified TCR beta libraries as 87-base-pair reads. Regarding the original processing steps: Across the roughly 640 repertoires, a later analysis counted around 80 million unique TCR beta chains, roughly 11 million of which were shared by at least two donors. Raw reads were error-corrected and collapsed into unique sequences with a nearest-neighbor algorithm that merged closely related sequences to remove PCR and sequencing errors. V, D and J gene segments were assigned by aligning CDR3 sequences to IMGT reference sequences. For a sequence to be retained, a match of at least six nucleotides was required to both a V gene segment and a J gene segment. A rearrangement was called productive if the CDR3 had no stop codons and remained in frame with V and J, and every other rearrangement was called non-productive. Following IMGT convention, CDR3 was defined as the stretch from the second conserved V-encoded cysteine up to the conserved J-encoded phenylalanine. In an earlier analysis of around 570 of the donors, sequences lacking an unambiguous match to a single V gene segment were excluded. An earlier analysis of 587 of the donors classified V segments as functional when productive rearrangements were above 56.7% and as segregating when the standard deviation between donors was above 5%. To diagnose cytomegalovirus status from the catalog of TCR beta chain sequences, a statistical classification framework was built. V and J gene assignment, in a later analysis, came from comparing TCR nucleotide sequences with IMGT/GENE-DB human TR gene sequences. In a later analysis, CDR3 sequences and most-parsimonious VDJ recombination scenarios were assigned using the TCRdist pipeline. A later analysis defined each TCR beta chain by its CDR3 amino acid sequence plus V-gene family, and excluded reads lacking a unique V-gene family. In a later analysis, fewer than 650 highly shared, low-generation-probability nucleotide sequences were removed to address suspected cross-contamination and a sequencing artifact. A later analysis calculated a clonal expansion index for each public chain from normalized within-repertoire ranks of inferred template counts. Generation probabilities in a later analysis came from a VDJ recombination model fitted to out-of-frame rearrangements, and those results were checked against IGoR. In a later analysis, hypergeometric tests were used to score TCR-TCR, TCR-HLA and TCR-CMV co-occurrence, with a repertoire-size bias correction applied to TCR pairs. To estimate false discovery rates, a later analysis permuted the HLA or CMV assignments 20 times. In a later analysis, co-occurring TCRs were grouped using DBSCAN, with TCRdist sequence similarity added in when clustering inside HLA-allele-positive subsets. Co-occurrence clustering excluded repertoires with fewer than 30,000 or more than 120,000 public chains, plus five with anomalous nucleotide sharing. TCRdb re-hosts the immuneACCESS table, in-frame sequences only. Its copies lack some clones; in the studies checked, an unresolved V gene accounts for under half of them, and the cause for the rest is not known. V, J and clone size are those of that table, while D and trimming were read from the DNA. The sample table shows some 120,000 clones, and roughly a tenth are seen once. The top ten clones comprise approximately 4.5% of the sample.

A word on this clone: Its cognate antigen has yet to be identified. Base qualities are missing; no much larger clone stands one base away.

The cohort comprised some 730 healthy bone marrow donors. At the time of sampling, every cohort member was nominally healthy, though immune exposures that went unrecorded were likely present. The donor was CMV seropositive and was included in the group of 250 to 300 seropositive cohort members. Each donor provided a peripheral blood sample, and peripheral blood mononuclear cells were used for TCR beta sequencing. Genomic DNA extraction from the blood cell samples was performed with the Qiagen DNeasy Blood Extraction Kit. The V gene is TRBV19 and the J gene is TRBJ2-2; 7 of the junction bases match TRBD2. Material for sequencing was PBMCs. The receptor's source is a woman aged 18-35 years in good health and CMV-seropositive. The nucleotides are TGTGCCAGTAGGCCTACTAGCGCCGGGGAGCTGTTTTTT. Translated, it gives CASRPTSAGELFF.